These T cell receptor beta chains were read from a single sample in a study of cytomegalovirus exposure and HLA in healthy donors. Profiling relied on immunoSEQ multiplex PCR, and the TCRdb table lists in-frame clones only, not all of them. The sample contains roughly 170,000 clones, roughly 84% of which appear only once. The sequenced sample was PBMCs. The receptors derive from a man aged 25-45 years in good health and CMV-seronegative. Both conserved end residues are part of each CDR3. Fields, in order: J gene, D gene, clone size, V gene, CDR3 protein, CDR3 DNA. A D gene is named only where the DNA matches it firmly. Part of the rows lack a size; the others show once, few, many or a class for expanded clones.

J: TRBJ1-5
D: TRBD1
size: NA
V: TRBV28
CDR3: CASSLTGEVQPQHF
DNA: TGTGCCAGCAGTTTGACAGGGGAAGTGCAGCCCCAGCATTTT

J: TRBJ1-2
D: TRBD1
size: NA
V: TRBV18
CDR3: CASSPSIADRDGYTF
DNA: TGTGCCAGCTCACCATCGATTGCCGACAGGGATGGCTACACCTTC

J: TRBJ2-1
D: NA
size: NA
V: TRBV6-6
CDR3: CASSWNLDSLQFF
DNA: TGTGCCAGCAGTTGGAATTTGGACAGCCTTCAGTTCTTC

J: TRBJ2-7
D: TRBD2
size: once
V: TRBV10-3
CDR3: CAISTSGYEQYF
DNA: TGTGCCATCTCGACTAGCGGCTACGAGCAGTACTTC

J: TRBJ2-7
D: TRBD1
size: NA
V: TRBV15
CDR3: CATSPTGERYEQYF
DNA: TGTGCCACCAGCCCCACAGGGGAAAGGTACGAGCAGTACTTC

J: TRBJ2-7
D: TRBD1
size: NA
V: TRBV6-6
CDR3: CASSPPRDRTYEQYF
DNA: TGTGCCAGCAGCCCACCCCGGGACAGAACTTACGAGCAGTACTTC

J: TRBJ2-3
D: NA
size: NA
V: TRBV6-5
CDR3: CASSLYWPSSTDTQYF
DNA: TGTGCCAGCAGTTTGTATTGGCCTTCTAGCACAGATACGCAGTATTTT

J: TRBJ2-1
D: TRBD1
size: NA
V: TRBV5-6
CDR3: CASSPDRSLSNEQFF
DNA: TGTGCCAGCAGCCCGGACAGGTCACTGAGCAATGAGCAGTTCTTC

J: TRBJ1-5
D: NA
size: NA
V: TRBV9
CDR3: CASSVEAANQPQHF
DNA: TGTGCCAGCAGCGTAGAGGCAGCGAATCAGCCCCAGCATTTT

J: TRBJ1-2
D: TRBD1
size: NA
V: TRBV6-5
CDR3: CASSRDRGGYGYTF
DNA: TGTGCCAGCAGCCGGGACAGGGGCGGCTATGGCTACACCTTC

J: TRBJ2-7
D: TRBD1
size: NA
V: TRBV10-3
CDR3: CAISDLGQGANEQYF
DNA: TGTGCCATCAGTGACCTGGGACAGGGGGCGAATGAGCAGTACTTC

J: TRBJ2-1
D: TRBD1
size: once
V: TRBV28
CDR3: CASSFRGRGSYNEQFF
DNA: TGTGCCAGCAGTTTCAGGGGGCGAGGTTCCTACAATGAGCAGTTCTTC

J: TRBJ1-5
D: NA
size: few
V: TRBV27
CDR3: CASSLTGRSNQPQHF
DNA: TGTGCCAGCAGTCTTACGGGTCGAAGCAATCAGCCCCAGCATTTT

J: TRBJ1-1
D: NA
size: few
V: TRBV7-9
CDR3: CASSLFQGETEAFF
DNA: TGTGCCAGCAGCCTCTTTCAGGGTGAGACTGAAGCTTTCTTT

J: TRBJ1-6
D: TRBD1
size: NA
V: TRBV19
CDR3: CASSLITGGNYNSPLHF
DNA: TGTGCCAGTAGCCTAATCACAGGGGGTAACTATAATTCACCCCTCCACTTT

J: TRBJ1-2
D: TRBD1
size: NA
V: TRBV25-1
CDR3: CASSESGRGPYGYTF
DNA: TGTGCCAGCAGTGAATCTGGCAGGGGGCCTTATGGCTACACCTTC

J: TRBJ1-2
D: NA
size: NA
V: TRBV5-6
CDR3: CASSWASYGYTF
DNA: TGTGCCAGCAGCTGGGCCTCTTATGGCTACACCTTC

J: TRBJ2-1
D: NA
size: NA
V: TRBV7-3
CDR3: CASSLTGDEQFF
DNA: TGTGCCAGCAGCTTGACGGGGGATGAGCAGTTCTTC